This T cell receptor beta chain is from a study of radiotherapy plus CTLA-4 blockade in lung cancer. Study-level points and caveats: Among blood TCR repertoires after radiotherapy plus ipilimumab, tumor-derived clones expanded. Early shifts in blood T cell clones, with interferon-beta, reportedly predicted response best.

Remarks on this clone: Antigen: not known.

Profiling relied on immunoSEQ multiplex PCR, and the TCRdb table lists in-frame clones only, not all of them. The sample lists nearly 15,000 clones, 72% occurring once. People whose metastatic non-small-cell lung cancer was chemo-refractory got focal radiation along with CTLA-4 blockade by ipilimumab. Germline loops: CDR1 MNHEY, CDR2 SMNVEV (reference sequence). With V trimmed by 6 bases and J by 3 bases, 6 bases remained unmatched. The CDR3 has 15 residues. The receptor comes from a human donor with non-small cell lung cancer whose response to radiotherapy plus ipilimumab could not be evaluated. The rearrangement links TRBV27 to TRBJ2-2; 8 bases fit TRBD1. Sequences were derived from peripheral blood, sampled from a patient treated with radiotherapy plus ipilimumab. The CDR3 loop is CASRRTRGHTGELFF. CDR3 coding DNA: TGTGCCAGCAGGCGTACCAGGGGGCACACCGGGGAGCTGTTTTTT.